This TCR beta chain was profiled in a study of lymphopenia after photon versus proton radiotherapy. Study-level findings and limits: Post-nadir TCR diversity decline inversely tracked overall survival among those who died. Relative stability marked proton patients; photon patients lost diversity and naive cells.

The method was immunoSEQ multiplex PCR; TCRdb's version includes in-frame clones alone and lacks a portion of them. This sample has approximately 71,000 clones, with approximately 91% found just once. Concerning this clone itself: Its antigen is as yet unknown.

This TCR came from a woman in her seventies with pancreatic cancer. This material consisted of peripheral blood, taken from a patient treated with photon-based radiotherapy.

The CDR3 here is CASSLPSEVSSGRAIDTQYF. CDR3 coding DNA: TGCGCCAGCAGCTTGCCCTCAGAGGTTTCGAGCGGGAGAGCAATAGATACGCAGTATTTT. The V and J genes are TRBV5-1 and TRBJ2-3, with 8 bases fitting TRBD2. This CDR3 comprises 20 residues. Germline CDR1 SGHRS, CDR2 YFSETQ. Trimming cost V 1 base and J 5 bases; bases outside gene matches: 21. The full variable domain, in which reference TRBV5-1 and TRBJ2-3 provide the parts outside the CDR3, is KAGVTQTPRYLIKTRGQQVTLSCSPISGHRSVSWYQQTPGQGLQFLFEYFSETQRNKGNFPGRFSGRQFSNSRSEMNVSTLELGDSALYLCASSLPSEVSSGRAIDTQYFGPGTRLTVL.